The clone carrying this T cell receptor (beta chain) has only a few counts. Clones were read by immunoSEQ multiplex PCR, and TCRdb kept only the in-frame ones, dropping some. The sample shows about 80,000 clones, around 83% of them seen only once. This sample stems from a study of blood T cell repertoires in COVID-19. Study-level background: COVID-19 samples from acute and convalescent phases originated in the United States, Italy and Spain. PBMCs, B-cell-depleted T cells, or T cells provided the cDNA or gDNA that made up the material.

Germline V lookup: CDR1 MGHDK, CDR2 SYGVNS. The CDR3 sequence is 16 residues long. V lost 8 bases, J lost 8 bases, and 24 bases lay in between. The source of this sequence is a human donor in a cohort sampled during active COVID-19. The sequencing input was peripheral blood. The chain combines TRBV25-1 with TRBJ1-4; the D gene is possibly TRBD1 (6 bases). The DNA for the CDR3 is TGTGCCAGCTCTGGCCCCCCCGGGGGGCTTCGGGAAAAACTGTTTTTT. Protein sequence: CASSGPPGGLREKLFF.